The 29 T cell receptor beta chains given below trace back to one sample, sequenced in a study of vaccination and CD4 T cells after COVID-19 (dated by TCRdb to the early 2020s). Antigens for these TCRs are unknown. Libraries were prepared through PCR. Sequencing used an Illumina iSeq 100. DNA from cultured CD4+ T cells was subjected to TCR sequencing with the Oncomine TCR Beta short-read assay at the Johns Hopkins FTIC core. The public reads were reanalyzed by TCRdb: fastp trimming at Q25, MiXCR alignment, in-frame beta chains only. Entries that share a CDR3 protein sequence are merged under the most common genes and DNA. In all, the sample holds about 7,000 distinct CDR3 sequences, and approximately 55% of those were seen once. Approximately 35% of the sample lies in the top ten. In the paper's terms, the treatment or condition label means: roughly ten-day PBMC culture with coronavirus spike peptide pools or control peptides (ViraFEST assay). CD4+ T cells from unexposed donors were collected before the COVID-19 pandemic (2011-2018).

The material sequenced was CD4+ T cells from blood, cultured in vitro. These receptor sequences come from a human donor in good health.

V gene TRBV12-3 or TRBV12-4 combines with J gene TRBJ1-2, with 7 positions matching TRBD1. The CDR3 extends over 14 amino acids. V shed 1 base, J shed 5 bases, and the junction held 4 bases outside the gene matches. The CDR3 spells CASSLGTGSYGYTF. The CDR3 DNA is TGTGCCAGCAGTTTAGGGACAGGATCATATGGCTACACCTTC.

This clonotype turned up a few times. The J gene is TRBJ1-2, the V gene TRBV30; no definite D call. Trimming took 5 bases from V and 5 from J, leaving 15 bases between them. This CDR3 contains 13 residues. Germline CDR1 and CDR2: GTSNPN and SVGIG (reference sequence). The CDR3 DNA sequence: TGTGCCTGGGGGCGGATCGGATCTTATGGCTACACCTTC. Amino acid sequence: CAWGRIGSYGYTF. Drawing the rest from reference TRBV30 and TRBJ1-2, the complete variable domain is SQTIHQWPATLVQPVGSPLSLECTVEGTSNPNLYWYRQAAGRGLQLLFYSVGIGQISSEVPQNLSASRPQDRQFILSSKKLLLSDSGFYLCAWGRIGSYGYTFGSGTRLTVV.

J is TRBJ2-2 and V is TRBV20-1; 9 bases fit TRBD2. CDR3 length equals 16 residues. CDR1 and CDR2 (germline): DFQATT, SNEGSKA (reference sequence). Trimming at V came to 5 bases and at J to 2 bases, leaving 9 bases not matched to a gene. The CDR3 sequence is CSAPRGSGGNTGELFF. The CDR3 DNA reads as TGCAGTGCTCCTCGAGGTAGCGGGGGTAACACCGGGGAGCTGTTTTTT.

The chain combines TRBV20-1 with TRBJ2-3; 7 nucleotides agree with TRBD2. The ends lost 5 bases at V and 3 bases at J; junction bases unmatched: 11. CDR1 is DFQATT, CDR2 SNEGSKA, per germline (reference sequence). The CDR3 is 15 amino acids. CDR3 nucleotide sequence: TGCAGTGCTCCCCGGGGTAGCGGGCCGACAGATACGCAGTATTTT. Amino acids: CSAPRGSGPTDTQYF.

This clonotype was observed a few times. The V call is TRBV15, the J call TRBJ1-2; 8 bases agree with TRBD1. The CDR3 contains 15 residues. Germline-derived CDR1 and CDR2 are LNHNV and YYDKDF (reference sequence). V lost 4 bases to trimming and J lost 7 bases; unmatched junction nucleotides: 11. The CDR3 nucleotides are TGTGCCACCAGCAAATCTGACAGGGGAGCGCGTGGCTACACCTTC. Translated, it gives CATSKSDRGARGYTF.

This chain joins TRBV6-1 and TRBJ1-2, with D uncertain. Trimming removed 0 bases at V and 5 bases at J, with 19 bases between. This CDR3 is 17 amino acids long. Germline values: CDR1 MNHNS, CDR2 SASEGT. CDR3 amino acids: CASSEALRPVQPYGYTF. Here the CDR3 DNA reads TGTGCCAGCAGTGAAGCGCTTCGGCCAGTTCAACCTTATGGCTACACCTTC.

V and J are TRBV7-3 and TRBJ2-3, with 7 bases fitting TRBD2. V dropped 5 bases and J dropped 0; count of bases not matched to a gene: 11. Germline V gene sequence: CDR1 SGHTA, CDR2 FQGTGA. The CDR3 has 17 amino acids. The CDR3 DNA follows: TGTGCCAGCAGCCGAACCGTTGGGCGGGGGAGCACAGATACGCAGTATTTT. Its translation: CASSRTVGRGSTDTQYF. Full variable domain (outside the CDR3, taken from reference TRBV7-3 and TRBJ2-3): GAGVSQTPSNKVTEKGKYVELRCDPISGHTALYWYRQSLGQGPEFLIYFQGTGAADDSGLPNDRFFAVRPEGSVSTLKIQRTERGDSAVYLCASSRTVGRGSTDTQYFGPGTRLTVL.

The chain couples TRBV7-2 to TRBJ2-7; 8 bases match TRBD2. This CDR3 comprises 16 residues. CDR1 SGHTA and CDR2 FQGNSA come from the germline V gene. The J segment lost 6 bases and the V segment lost 1 base, leaving 11 bases of the junction unmatched. The CDR3 here is CASSLGAGGVSSEQYF. The CDR3 bases are TGTGCCAGCAGCTTAGGTGCGGGGGGCGTATCTTCCGAGCAGTACTTC.

This clonotype was seen only a few times. The chain links TRBV6-1 to TRBJ1-2; TRBD1 is a possible D gene (5 bases). CDR1 is MNHNS, CDR2 SASEGT, per germline. V was pared by 7 bases and J by 5 bases, with 11 bases between. This CDR3 spans 12 amino acids. The CDR3 loop is CASKEGFYGYTF. As DNA, the CDR3 is TGTGCCAGCAAAGAGGGGTTTTATGGCTACACCTTC.

This rearrangement joins TRBV6-1 to TRBJ1-1; no clear D gene. CDR1 MNHNS and CDR2 SASEGT come from the germline V gene. The CDR3 is 13 residues long. Trimming pared 0 bases from V and 4 bases from J, leaving 6 bases between. CDR3 coding DNA: TGTGCCAGCAGTGAAGCGCACCGCACTGAAGCTTTCTTT. It is translated as CASSEAHRTEAFF.

The table lists this clonotype with a few counts. The rearrangement links TRBV6-5 to TRBJ1-1; D uncertain. The CDR3 runs to 14 residues. Germline V gene data show CDR1 as MNHEY and CDR2 as SVGAGI. Trimming took off 0 bases at V and 9 bases at J, with 14 bases between the two ends. The CDR3 loop reads CASSYSDVGSKAFF. CDR3 bases: TGTGCCAGCAGTTACTCGGACGTCGGGAGCAAAGCTTTCTTT.

This chain uses TRBV19 with TRBJ2-1, with 10 bases aligning to TRBD2. The trim removed 6 bases at V and 10 bases at J, leaving 3 bases unmatched. The length of the CDR3 is 12 residues. Germline V CDR1 and CDR2: LNHDA, SQIVND (reference sequence). The CDR3 DNA reads as TGTGCCAGTAGGCGACTAGCGGGCGAGCAGTTCTTC. It is translated as CASRRLAGEQFF.

The rearrangement joins TRBV4-2 to TRBJ1-2; D not resolved. CDR3 size: 14 residues. V was clipped by 0 bases and J by 4 bases, with 9 bases between them. The germline V gene has CDR1 LGHNA and CDR2 YNFKEQ. The DNA of the CDR3 is TGTGCCAGCAGCCAAGAAGGGTCCAGCTATGGCTACACCTTC. Encoded protein: CASSQEGSSYGYTF.

The CDR3 here is CASGPGTGGNQPQHF. The CDR3 bases are TGTGCTAGTGGGCCCGGGACAGGGGGGAATCAGCCCCAGCATTTT. The chain combines TRBV12-5 with TRBJ1-5; TRBD1 agrees at 11 bases. Germline loops: CDR1 LGHNT, CDR2 FRNRAP. The CDR3 is 15 amino acids. With V trimmed by 6 bases and J by 4 bases, 5 bases remained unmatched.

This clonotype has a handful of counts. This chain connects TRBV6-5 to TRBJ1-1; 7 positions agree with TRBD1. CDR1 and CDR2 from the germline V gene are MNHEY and SVGAGI. CDR3 length equals 15 residues. V dropped 1 base and J dropped 1; count of bases not matched to a gene: 3. CDR3 DNA: TGTGCCAGCAGTTACTTGGGACAGCCGAACACTGAAGCTTTCTTT. Protein sequence: CASSYLGQPNTEAFF.

This clonotype has only a few counts. V and J are TRBV20-1 and TRBJ2-7; tentative D call: TRBD2 (6 bases). The CDR3 is 14 amino acids. Germline CDR1 DFQATT, CDR2 SNEGSKA (reference sequence). Trimming took 4 bases from V and 2 from J, leaving 15 bases between them. For the CDR3, the DNA is TGCAGTGCTATGCCTGCGGGGCTTCCCTACGAGCAGTACTTC. It encodes CSAMPAGLPYEQYF.

This chain links TRBV7-3 with TRBJ2-3; 8 bases are shared with TRBD2. The V segment lost 3 bases and the J segment 4 bases; nucleotides outside the gene matches: 9. The CDR3 has 16 residues. CDR1 SGHTA and CDR2 FQGTGA come from the germline V gene. The DNA for the CDR3 is TGTGCCAGCAGCTTGGGAGTGGCGGGGGGTGCAGATACGCAGTATTTT. Translating gives CASSLGVAGGADTQYF.

This clonotype has a single count. The V call is TRBV30, the J call TRBJ1-5; D gene unclear. The V end was cut by 0 bases, the J end by 4 bases, with 13 bases between. The CDR3 consists of 15 residues. Germline V gene sequence: CDR1 GTSNPN, CDR2 SVGIG (reference sequence). CDR3 protein: CAWSVQGFRNQPQHF. The CDR3 DNA reads TGTGCCTGGAGTGTACAAGGCTTTCGGAATCAGCCCCAGCATTTT.

This clonotype has only a few counts. The J gene is TRBJ1-2, the V gene TRBV20-1; no clear D gene. The V gene lost 5 bases and the J gene lost 5 bases, with 12 bases spanning the gap. The CDR3 consists of 12 residues. Germline V gives CDR1 DFQATT, CDR2 SNEGSKA (reference sequence). CDR3 DNA sequence: TGCAGTGCTCCCGACGGAAGATATGGCTACACCTTC. Its translation: CSAPDGRYGYTF.

This chain joins TRBV6-1 and TRBJ1-2; TRBD1 is a possible D gene (5 bases). Germline-derived CDR1 and CDR2 are MNHNS and SASEGT. V gave up 11 bases and J gave up 7 bases, with 23 bases separating them. The CDR3 loop spans 14 amino acids. The CDR3 DNA is TGTGCCGCCAGAACAACCAGGGTGGTCGGTGGCTACACCTTC. Translation: CAARTTRVVGGYTF.

The rearrangement uses TRBV6-1 and TRBJ1-1; no clear D gene. Germline-derived CDR1 and CDR2 are MNHNS and SASEGT. V was trimmed by 7 bases and J by 1 base, leaving 7 bases between them. This CDR3 region has 12 residues. Here the CDR3 reads CASTRRNTEAFF. DNA for the CDR3: TGTGCCAGCACCCGACGGAACACTGAAGCTTTCTTT.

This clonotype was detected only a few times. The chain joins TRBV6-5 to TRBJ2-3; 7 nucleotides match TRBD2. The CDR3 is 17 residues long. V shed 3 bases and J 0 bases; nucleotides not matched to a gene: 9. Germline CDR1 MNHEY, CDR2 SVGAGI. CDR3 loop: CASSYNAAGVSTDTQYF. The CDR3 DNA is TGTGCCAGCAGTTATAATGCGGCGGGGGTAAGCACAGATACGCAGTATTTT.

The V and J genes are TRBV4-2 and TRBJ1-1; weak D call: TRBD1 (5 bases). This CDR3 is built from 14 residues. Germline CDR1 and CDR2: LGHNA and YNFKEQ. Between the trimmed V and J ends, which lost 0 bases and 11 bases, there was a span of 16 bases. CDR3 nucleotides: TGTGCCAGCAGCCAAGAGGTCGGGGCCCTTACTGCTTTCTTT. Protein: CASSQEVGALTAFF.

About this clonotype itself: One junction end disagrees with the germline gene, perhaps due to a read error. The J gene is TRBJ1-1, the V gene TRBV19, with D perhaps TRBD1 (6 bases). Germline loops: CDR1 LNHDA, CDR2 SQIVND (reference sequence). This CDR3 is 14 amino acids long. CDR3 sequence (DNA): TGTGCCAGTAGTATAGCAGGACAGAACATTGAAGCTTTCTTT. This gives the protein CASSIAGQNIEAFF.

The chain is built from TRBV6-5 and TRBJ2-7, with D maybe TRBD1 (5 bases). The germline V gene has CDR1 MNHEY and CDR2 SVGAGI. The V end was cut by 0 bases, the J end by 2 bases, with 5 bases between. This CDR3 comprises 13 residues. CDR3 region: CASSYSGPYEQYF. The DNA for the CDR3 is TGTGCCAGCAGTTACTCGGGGCCCTACGAGCAGTACTTC.

This chain links TRBV7-9 with TRBJ2-5; 7 nucleotides line up with TRBD1. V was clipped by 3 bases and J by 1 base; unmatched bases: 2. The CDR3 length is 14 residues. Germline CDR1 reads SEHNR; CDR2 reads FQNEAQ (reference sequence). The CDR3 region is CASSFGTAQETQYF. CDR3 DNA sequence: TGTGCCAGCAGCTTCGGGACAGCCCAAGAGACCCAGTACTTC.

The gene calls are TRBV6-5 and TRBJ1-6; D unresolved. The V gene lost 1 base and the J gene lost 8 bases, with 12 bases spanning the gap. This CDR3 is 15 amino acids long. CDR1 and CDR2 from the germline V gene are MNHEY and SVGAGI. In nucleotides, the CDR3 is TGTGCCAGCAGTTACTGGGGAGTGAATGATTCACCCCTCCACTTT. Translated: CASSYWGVNDSPLHF.

The chain carries TRBV6-5 and TRBJ2-3; the D is unclear. The CDR3 spans 15 residues. V was clipped by 4 bases and J by 2 bases, with 13 bases between them. The germline V gene encodes CDR1 MNHEY and CDR2 SVGAGI. The CDR3: CASSFLGSLTDTQYF. The CDR3 DNA reads TGTGCCAGCAGTTTCCTCGGATCACTCACAGATACGCAGTATTTT.

This clonotype is medium-sized (0.01 to 0.1%) by share. The genes are TRBV2 and TRBJ2-1; 10 positions agree with TRBD1. Trimming cost V 6 bases and J 7 bases; bases outside gene matches: 9. There are 15 residues in the CDR3. Germline CDR1 and CDR2: SNHLY and FYNNEI. The DNA of the CDR3 is TGTGCCAGCAGCGTGGACAGGGGGGTTTTGAATGAGCAGTTCTTC. This gives the protein CASSVDRGVLNEQFF.